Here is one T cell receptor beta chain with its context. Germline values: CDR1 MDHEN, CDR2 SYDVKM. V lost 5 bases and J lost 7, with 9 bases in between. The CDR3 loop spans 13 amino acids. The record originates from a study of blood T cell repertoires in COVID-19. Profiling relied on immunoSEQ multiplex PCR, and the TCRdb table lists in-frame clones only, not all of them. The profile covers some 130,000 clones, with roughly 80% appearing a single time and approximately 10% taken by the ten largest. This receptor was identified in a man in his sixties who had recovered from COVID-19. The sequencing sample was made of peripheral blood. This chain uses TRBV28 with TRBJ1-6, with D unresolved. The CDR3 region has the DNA TGTGCCAGCAGTCCCCAGGTGAATTCACCCCTCCACTTT. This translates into CASSPQVNSPLHF.